This record concerns one T cell receptor beta chain sequence. Its matching antigen is unknown. The sample originates from a study of radiation and T cells in renal cell carcinoma. The study, taken as a whole, reports: Baseline intratumoral clonotype presence is unknown without pretreatment biopsies. In blood, top tumor clones expanded by 2 weeks, shrinking by 4.

Using immunoSEQ multiplex PCR, the repertoire was profiled, and TCRdb retains in-frame clones only, with some absent. The repertoire holds under 55,000 clones, 65% to 90% seen once, with about 33% in the top ten. The V end was cut by 7 bases, the J end by 4 bases, with 10 bases between. Germline loops: CDR1 LNHDA, CDR2 SQIVND (reference sequence). The CDR3 totals 12 residues. Indicated time point: baseline pretreatment blood. Treatment described: 15 Gy SBRT to primary tumor, nephrectomy 4 weeks later. The patient's renal cell carcinoma had clear cell pathology. V is TRBV19 and J is TRBJ1-1, with D hard to call. The receptor's source is a woman in her 70s with renal cell carcinoma. The sample here was blood, taken from a patient whose treatment included radiotherapy and nephrectomy. The CDR3 loop is CASILYPTEAFF. CDR3 in DNA: TGTGCCAGTATACTGTACCCCACTGAAGCTTTCTTT. Using reference TRBV19 and TRBJ1-1 for the parts outside the CDR3, the full variable domain is DGGITQSPKYLFRKEGQNVTLSCEQNLNHDAMYWYRQDPGQGLRLIYYSQIVNDFQKGDIAEGYSVSREKKESFPLTVTSAQKNPTAFYLCASILYPTEAFFGQGTRLTVV.